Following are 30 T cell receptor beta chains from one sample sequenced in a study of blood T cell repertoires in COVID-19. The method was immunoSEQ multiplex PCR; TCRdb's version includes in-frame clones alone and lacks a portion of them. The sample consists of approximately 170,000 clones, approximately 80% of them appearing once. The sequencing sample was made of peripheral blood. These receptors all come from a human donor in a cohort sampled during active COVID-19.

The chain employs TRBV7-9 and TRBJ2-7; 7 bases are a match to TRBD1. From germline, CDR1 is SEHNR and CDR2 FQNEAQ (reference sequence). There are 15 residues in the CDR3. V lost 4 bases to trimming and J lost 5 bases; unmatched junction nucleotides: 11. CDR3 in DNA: TGTGCCAGCAGCTCCCTAAACAGGGGCGTCCACGAGCAGTACTTC. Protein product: CASSSLNRGVHEQYF.

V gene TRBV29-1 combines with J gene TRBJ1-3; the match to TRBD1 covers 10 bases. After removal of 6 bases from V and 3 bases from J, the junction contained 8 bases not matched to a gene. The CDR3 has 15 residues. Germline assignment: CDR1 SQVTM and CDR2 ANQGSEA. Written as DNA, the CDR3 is TGCAGCGTCCGACAGGGGGCCGAGGTTGGAAACACCATATATTTT. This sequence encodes CSVRQGAEVGNTIYF.

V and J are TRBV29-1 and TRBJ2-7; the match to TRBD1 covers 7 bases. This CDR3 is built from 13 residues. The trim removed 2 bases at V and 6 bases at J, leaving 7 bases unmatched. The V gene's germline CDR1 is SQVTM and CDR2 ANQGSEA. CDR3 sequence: CSVERGRMAEQYF. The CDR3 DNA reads TGCAGCGTTGAAAGGGGGCGAATGGCCGAGCAGTACTTC.

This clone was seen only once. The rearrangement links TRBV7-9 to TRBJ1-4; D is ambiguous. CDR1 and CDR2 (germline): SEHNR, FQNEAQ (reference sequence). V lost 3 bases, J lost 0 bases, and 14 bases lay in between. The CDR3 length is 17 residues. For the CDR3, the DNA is TGTGCCAGCAGCTTGACGAGGGTGGGATCAACTAATGAAAAACTGTTTTTT. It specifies CASSLTRVGSTNEKLFF.

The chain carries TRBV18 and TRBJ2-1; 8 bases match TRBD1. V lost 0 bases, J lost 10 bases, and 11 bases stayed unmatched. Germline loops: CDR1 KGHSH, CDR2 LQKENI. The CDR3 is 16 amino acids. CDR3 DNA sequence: TGTGCCAGCTCACCACCTATCTTTCCAGGGGGCGTAGAGCAGTTCTTC. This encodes CASSPPIFPGGVEQFF.

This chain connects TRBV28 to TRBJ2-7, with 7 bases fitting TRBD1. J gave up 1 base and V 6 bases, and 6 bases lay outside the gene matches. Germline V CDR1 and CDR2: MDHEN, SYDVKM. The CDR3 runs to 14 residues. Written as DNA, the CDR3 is TGTGCCAGCAGGCCCCGGACAGGTTCCTACGAGCAGTACTTC. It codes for CASRPRTGSYEQYF.

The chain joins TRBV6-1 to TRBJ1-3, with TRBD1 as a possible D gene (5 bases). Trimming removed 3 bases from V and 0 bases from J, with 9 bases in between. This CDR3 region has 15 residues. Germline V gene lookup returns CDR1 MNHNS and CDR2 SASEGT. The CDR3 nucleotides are TGTGCCAGCAGTGACAGGGACTACTCTGGAAACACCATATATTTT. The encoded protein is CASSDRDYSGNTIYF.

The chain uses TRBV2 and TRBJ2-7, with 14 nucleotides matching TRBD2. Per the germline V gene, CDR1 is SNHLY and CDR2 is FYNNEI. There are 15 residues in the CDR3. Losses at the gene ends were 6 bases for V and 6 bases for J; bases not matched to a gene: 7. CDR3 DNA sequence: TGTGCCAGCAGGAACTCGGGACTAGCGGGAGTCGAGCAGTACTTC. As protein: CASRNSGLAGVEQYF. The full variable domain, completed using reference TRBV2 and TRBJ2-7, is EPEVTQTPSHQVTQMGQEVILRCVPISNHLYFYWYRQILGQKVEFLVSFYNNEISEKSEIFDDQFSVERPDGSNFTLKIRSTKLEDSAMYFCASRNSGLAGVEQYFGPGTRLTVT.

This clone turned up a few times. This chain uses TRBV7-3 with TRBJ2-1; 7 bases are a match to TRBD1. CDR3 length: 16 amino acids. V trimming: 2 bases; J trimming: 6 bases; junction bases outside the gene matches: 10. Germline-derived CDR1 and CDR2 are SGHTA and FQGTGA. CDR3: CASSLAGQGVSNEQFF. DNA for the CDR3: TGTGCCAGCAGCTTAGCGGGTCAGGGGGTGAGCAATGAGCAGTTCTTC.

CDR3 DNA: TGTGCCAGCAGTTTAACAGGACCTTCTGGCTACACCTTC. Protein product: CASSLTGPSGYTF. The chain joins TRBV6-2 or TRBV6-3 to TRBJ1-2; maybe TRBD1 (5 bases). The CDR3 loop spans 13 amino acids. Trimming stripped 4 bases from V and 7 bases from J, with 13 bases between. Germline CDR1 MNHEY, CDR2 SVGEGT.

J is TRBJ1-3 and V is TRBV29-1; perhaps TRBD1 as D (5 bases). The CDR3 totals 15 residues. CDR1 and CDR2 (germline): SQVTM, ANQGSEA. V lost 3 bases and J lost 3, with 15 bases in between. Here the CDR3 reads CSVEGWGRDGNTIYF. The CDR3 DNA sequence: TGCAGCGTTGAGGGATGGGGCAGGGATGGAAACACCATATATTTT.

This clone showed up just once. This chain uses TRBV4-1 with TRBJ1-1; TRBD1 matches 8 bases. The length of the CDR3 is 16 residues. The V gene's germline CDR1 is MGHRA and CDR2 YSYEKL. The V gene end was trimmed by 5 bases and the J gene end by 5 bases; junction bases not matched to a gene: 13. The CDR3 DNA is TGCGCCAGCAGCTCCGTGACAGGGGATGTTGGGACTGAAGCTTTCTTT. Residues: CASSSVTGDVGTEAFF.

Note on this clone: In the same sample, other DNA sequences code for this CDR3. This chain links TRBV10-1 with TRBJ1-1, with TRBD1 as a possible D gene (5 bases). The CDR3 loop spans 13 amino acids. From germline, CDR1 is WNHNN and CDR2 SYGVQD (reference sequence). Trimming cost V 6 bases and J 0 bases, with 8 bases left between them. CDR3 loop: CASRRQMNTEAFF. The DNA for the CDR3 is TGCGCCAGCAGGAGACAGATGAACACTGAAGCTTTCTTT.

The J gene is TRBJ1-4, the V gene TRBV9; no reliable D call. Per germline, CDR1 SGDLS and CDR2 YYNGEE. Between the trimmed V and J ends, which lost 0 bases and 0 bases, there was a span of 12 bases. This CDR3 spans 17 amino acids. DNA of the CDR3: TGTGCCAGCAGCGTAGAGGCGGGAGGCGCAACTAATGAAAAACTGTTTTTT. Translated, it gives CASSVEAGGATNEKLFF.

The CDR3 sequence: CASSPRGAGGTDTQYF. The CDR3 DNA sequence: TGTGCCAGCAGCCCCAGGGGGGCCGGAGGCACAGATACGCAGTATTTT. V is TRBV11-2 and J is TRBJ2-3, with D possibly being TRBD1 (7 bases). The germline V and J ends were trimmed by 5 bases and 1 base, with 16 bases remaining between them. From germline, CDR1 is SGHAT and CDR2 FQNNGV. The CDR3 has 16 residues.

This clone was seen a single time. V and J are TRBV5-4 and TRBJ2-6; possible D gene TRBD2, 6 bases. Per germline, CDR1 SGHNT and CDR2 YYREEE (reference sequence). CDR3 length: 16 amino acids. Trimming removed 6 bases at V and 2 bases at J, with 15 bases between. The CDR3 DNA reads TGTGCCAGCATCCTTGGCGGGGACGCTGGGGCCAACGTCCTGACTTTC. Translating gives CASILGGDAGANVLTF.

CDR3 sequence reads: CASSLGRGNEQFF. The CDR3, as DNA: TGTGCCAGCAGCCTCGGCCGAGGGAATGAGCAGTTCTTC. The V and J genes are TRBV11-2 and TRBJ2-1, with a weak D call TRBD2 (5 bases). Germline V gives CDR1 SGHAT, CDR2 FQNNGV. Trimming removed 5 bases at V and 7 bases at J, with 12 bases between. This CDR3 is built from 13 residues.

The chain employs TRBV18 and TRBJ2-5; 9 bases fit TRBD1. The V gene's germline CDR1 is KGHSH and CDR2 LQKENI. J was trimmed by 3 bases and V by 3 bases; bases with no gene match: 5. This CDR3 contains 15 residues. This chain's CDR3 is CASSPLWTGEETQYF. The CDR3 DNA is TGTGCCAGCTCACCGCTCTGGACAGGGGAAGAGACCCAGTACTTC.

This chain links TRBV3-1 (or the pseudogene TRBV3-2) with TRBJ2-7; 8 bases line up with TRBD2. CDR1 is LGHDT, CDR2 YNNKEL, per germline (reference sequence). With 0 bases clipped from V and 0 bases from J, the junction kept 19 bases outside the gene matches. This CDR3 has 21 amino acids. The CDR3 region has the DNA TGTGCCAGCAGCCAAGATTATCGACTAGCGCCAACCAATGACTACTCCTACGAGCAGTACTTC. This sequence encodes CASSQDYRLAPTNDYSYEQYF.

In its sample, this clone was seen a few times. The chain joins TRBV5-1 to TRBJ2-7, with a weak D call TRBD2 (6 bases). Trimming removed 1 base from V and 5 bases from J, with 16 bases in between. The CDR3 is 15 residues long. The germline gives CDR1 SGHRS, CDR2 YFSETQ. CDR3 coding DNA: TGCGCCAGCAGCTTGTTTGGGGGGTTCGCCGACGAGCAGTACTTC. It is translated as CASSLFGGFADEQYF.

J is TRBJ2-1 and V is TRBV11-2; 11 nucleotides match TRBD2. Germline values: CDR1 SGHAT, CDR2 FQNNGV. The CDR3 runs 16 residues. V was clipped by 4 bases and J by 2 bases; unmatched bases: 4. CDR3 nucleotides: TGTGCCAGCAGCTCCCTTAGCGGGAGGGCCTACAATGAGCAGTTCTTC. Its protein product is CASSSLSGRAYNEQFF.

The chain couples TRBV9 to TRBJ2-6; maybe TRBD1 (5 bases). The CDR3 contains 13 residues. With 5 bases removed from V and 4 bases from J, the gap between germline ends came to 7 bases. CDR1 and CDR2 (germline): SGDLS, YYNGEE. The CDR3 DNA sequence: TGTGCCAGCAGACCAGGGGGGGCCAACGTCCTGACTTTC. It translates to CASRPGGANVLTF.

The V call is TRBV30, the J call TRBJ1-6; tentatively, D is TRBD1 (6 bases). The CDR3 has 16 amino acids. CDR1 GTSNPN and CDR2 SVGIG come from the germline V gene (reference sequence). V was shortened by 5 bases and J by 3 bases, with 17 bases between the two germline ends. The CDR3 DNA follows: TGTGCCTGGTCCCTAGGGCACAGGGACTATAATTCACCCCTCCACTTT. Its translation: CAWSLGHRDYNSPLHF.

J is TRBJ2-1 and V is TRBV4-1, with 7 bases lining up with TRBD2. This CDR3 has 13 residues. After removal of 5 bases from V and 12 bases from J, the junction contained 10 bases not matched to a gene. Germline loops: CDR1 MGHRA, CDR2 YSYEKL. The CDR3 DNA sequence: TGCGCCAGCAGCATGGGGGAGGGTTGGGGGCAGTTCTTC. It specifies CASSMGEGWGQFF.

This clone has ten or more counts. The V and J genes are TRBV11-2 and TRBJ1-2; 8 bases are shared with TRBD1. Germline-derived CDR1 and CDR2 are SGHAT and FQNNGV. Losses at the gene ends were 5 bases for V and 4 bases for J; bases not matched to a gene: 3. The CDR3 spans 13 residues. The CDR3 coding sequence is TGTGCCAGCAGCATGGACAGGGCCTATGGCTACACCTTC. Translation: CASSMDRAYGYTF.

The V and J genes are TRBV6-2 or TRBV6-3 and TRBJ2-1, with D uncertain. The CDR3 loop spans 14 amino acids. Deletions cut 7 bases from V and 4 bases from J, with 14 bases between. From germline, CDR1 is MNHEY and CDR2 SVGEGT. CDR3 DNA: TGTGCCAGCACCCCACTCCCCGGGTACAATGAGCAGTTCTTC. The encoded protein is CASTPLPGYNEQFF.

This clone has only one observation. CDR3 coding DNA: TGTGCCAGTAGGGGGCTTTTGGTTCCCCCCGGCTACAATGAGCAGTTCTTC. Translated: CASRGLLVPPGYNEQFF. V usage is TRBV19 and J usage is TRBJ2-1, with D perhaps matching TRBD1 (5 bases). V was cut by 6 bases and J by 3 bases, with 21 bases left in between. The CDR3 has 17 residues. Germline values: CDR1 LNHDA, CDR2 SQIVND (reference sequence).

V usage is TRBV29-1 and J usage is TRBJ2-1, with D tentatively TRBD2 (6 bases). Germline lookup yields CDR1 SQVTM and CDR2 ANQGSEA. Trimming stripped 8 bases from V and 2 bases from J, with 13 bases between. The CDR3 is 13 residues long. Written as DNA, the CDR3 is TGCAGCTCCGAAGGAGGGACCTACAATGAGCAGTTCTTC. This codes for CSSEGGTYNEQFF.

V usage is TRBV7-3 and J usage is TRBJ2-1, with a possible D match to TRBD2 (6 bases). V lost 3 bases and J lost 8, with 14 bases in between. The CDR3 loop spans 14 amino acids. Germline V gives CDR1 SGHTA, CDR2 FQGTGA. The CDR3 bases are TGTGCCAGCAGCTTCCTAGGAGGGACTGATGAGCAGTTCTTC. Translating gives CASSFLGGTDEQFF.

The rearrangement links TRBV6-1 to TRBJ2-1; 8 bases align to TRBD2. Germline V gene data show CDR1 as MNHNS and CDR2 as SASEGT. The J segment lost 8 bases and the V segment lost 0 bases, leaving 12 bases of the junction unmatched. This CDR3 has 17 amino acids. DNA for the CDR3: TGTGCCAGCAGTGAAGCCCTGGTAGCGGGGCCATACTATGAGCAGTTCTTC. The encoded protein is CASSEALVAGPYYEQFF.